Listed below are T cell receptor beta chains from one sample, sequenced in a study of cytomegalovirus exposure and HLA in healthy donors. Profiled with immunoSEQ multiplex PCR; TCRdb holds only in-frame clones, not every one. The data show about 140,000 clones, under 75% seen once. Sequencing input: PBMCs. These receptors all come from a woman aged 40 to 55 in good health and CMV-seronegative. Both conserved end residues are part of each CDR3. The D gene is left open where the match is weak. Expanded clones are given a class, and other clones once, few, many or no size at all.

TRBV7-2	NA	TRBD1	TRBJ1-2	TGTGCCAGCACCACCACCGGGACAGGGAGAAACTATGGCTACACCTTC	CASTTTGTGRNYGYTF
TRBV9	NA	NA	TRBJ1-3	TGTGCCAGCAGCGTAGGGGGGGACGGCTCTGGAAACACCATATATTTT	CASSVGGDGSGNTIYF
TRBV15	NA	TRBD1	TRBJ1-2	TGTGCCACCAGCAGAGAAGGACAGGGCAACTATGGCTACACCTTC	CATSREGQGNYGYTF
TRBV9	NA	TRBD2	TRBJ2-7	TGTGCCAGCAGCAAGCGGGACCAGTCCTACGAGCAGTACTTC	CASSKRDQSYEQYF
TRBV7-2	NA	TRBD1	TRBJ1-1	TGTGCCAGCAGCCACGGACCCAGGGGGAGGTACACTGAAGCTTTCTTT	CASSHGPRGRYTEAFF
TRBV30	NA	NA	TRBJ1-2	TGTGCCTGGAGTGTACCTAGGGGTGGCTACACCTTC	CAWSVPRGGYTF
TRBV6-5	NA	NA	TRBJ1-2	TGTGCCAGCACCACGGAGGGAGGCGGCTACACCTTC	CASTTEGGGYTF
TRBV5-8	few	TRBD1	TRBJ1-2	TGTGCCAGCAGCGCCCGGGACAGGATCCATGGCTACACCTTC	CASSARDRIHGYTF
TRBV11-2	NA	NA	TRBJ1-2	TGTGCCAGCAGCTTAGGCAGGATAAGTGACTATGGCTACACCTTC	CASSLGRISDYGYTF
TRBV5-8	NA	NA	TRBJ1-1	TGTGCCAGCAGCTCCGTCGGTTTGAACACTGAAGCTTTCTTT	CASSSVGLNTEAFF
TRBV11-2	few	NA	TRBJ1-4	TGTGCCAGCAGCCTGCCCGCTCAGTCTCTGTTTTTT	CASSLPAQSLFF